The 15 T cell receptor beta chains in this list originate from one sample, sequenced in a study of monozygotic twins with inflammatory bowel disease (dated by TCRdb to between 2018 and 2020). The library came from 5' RACE. TCRdb lists the instrument as Illumina HiSeq 2500. TCRdb reprocessed the public reads and reports one entry per CDR3 protein sequence, without DNA. This specimen's table enumerates about 160,000 distinct CDR3 sequences. Clones ranked in the top ten supply around 7.2% of the sample. Specimen: blood. These receptors were taken from a human donor with ulcerative colitis or Crohn's disease, or a healthy co-twin of an affected twin (not recorded which).

V is TRBV20-1 and J is TRBJ2-3; TCRdb designates TRBD1, a call that cannot be tested without DNA. From germline, CDR1 is DFQATT and CDR2 SNEGSKA (reference sequence). CDR3 length equals 18 residues. This chain's CDR3 is CSAPQGGVRVWYADTQYF.

The chain joins TRBV6-6 to TRBJ2-5. Germline CDR1 is MNHNY and CDR2 is SVGAGI (reference sequence). CDR3 size: 12 residues. The CDR3 loop is CASSYEAWTQYF.

V and J are TRBV5-5 and TRBJ2-1. Germline lookup yields CDR1 SGHKS and CDR2 YYEKEE (reference sequence). The CDR3 has 14 amino acids. The chain's CDR3 is CASSLGEPYNEQFF.

The genes are TRBV5-6 and TRBJ1-1; no DNA is available, so the TRBD1 call from TCRdb remains unchecked. Germline V gives CDR1 SGHDT, CDR2 YYEEEE. This CDR3 has 13 amino acids. CDR3 sequence: CASSLPGNTEAFF.

V usage is TRBV7-9 and J usage is TRBJ2-7; TCRdb selects TRBD1, and the lack of DNA leaves this call unchecked. Germline V gene data show CDR1 as SEHNR and CDR2 as FQNEAQ (reference sequence). This CDR3 is 14 amino acids long. The CDR3 sequence is CASSARDSSYEQYF.

This rearrangement joins TRBV5-4 to TRBJ2-2. Germline-derived CDR1 and CDR2 are SGHNT and YYREEE (reference sequence). CDR3 size: 15 residues. The CDR3 region is CASSWGGADTGELFF.

The V and J genes are TRBV20-1 and TRBJ1-1; the D call of TRBD1 rests on TCRdb alone, since no DNA is present to check it. CDR3 length: 17 amino acids. Germline lookup yields CDR1 DFQATT and CDR2 SNEGSKA (reference sequence). The CDR3 protein is CSARDTLGQGARNEAFF.

This chain joins TRBV20-1 and TRBJ1-1. CDR3 size: 13 residues. Germline V lookup: CDR1 DFQATT, CDR2 SNEGSKA (reference sequence). CDR3 loop: CSAFPSGNTEAFF.

V gene TRBV18 combines with J gene TRBJ1-6; TCRdb's D gene call, TRBD1, goes unchecked for lack of DNA. This CDR3 contains 14 residues. CDR1 is KGHSH, CDR2 LQKENI, per germline. The CDR3 protein is CASSHGQGTSPLHF.

The chain recombines TRBV7-6 with TRBJ1-1; lacking DNA, the TRBD1 call made by TCRdb goes unchecked. Germline V CDR1 and CDR2: SGHVS, FNYEAQ. The CDR3 spans 15 residues. CDR3 residues: CASTPTGPGDTEAFF. The full variable domain, rest sourced from reference TRBV7-6 and TRBJ1-1, is GAGVSQSPRYKVTKRGQDVALRCDPISGHVSLYWYRQALGQGPEFLTYFNYEAQQDKSGLPNDRFSAERPEGSISTLTIQRTEQRDSAMYRCASTPTGPGDTEAFFGQGTRLTVV.

The chain uses TRBV5-4 and TRBJ2-5; lacking DNA, the TRBD2 call made by TCRdb goes unchecked. In germline, CDR1 is SGHNT, CDR2 YYREEE (reference sequence). The CDR3 spans 13 residues. CDR3 residues: CASGLGLKETQYF.

The rearrangement joins TRBV10-3 to TRBJ2-1. The germline gives CDR1 ENHRY, CDR2 SYGVKD. This CDR3 has 14 residues. This CDR3 reads CAISERSVLNEQFF.

The chain combines TRBV6-2 or TRBV6-3 with TRBJ2-1; the D call of TRBD2 rests on TCRdb alone, since no DNA is present to check it. This CDR3 comprises 15 residues. Germline V gives CDR1 MNHEY, CDR2 SVGEGT. The CDR3 protein is CASSPRSSGSDEQFF.

The CDR3 loop reads CASSLSGQGGYGYTF. V usage is TRBV11-2 and J usage is TRBJ1-2; the D call of TRBD1 rests on TCRdb alone, since no DNA is present to check it. CDR1 is SGHAT, CDR2 FQNNGV, per germline. The CDR3 is made up of 15 amino acids. Looking up the rest from reference TRBV11-2 and TRBJ1-2 gives the full variable domain: EAGVAQSPRYKIIEKRQSVAFWCNPISGHATLYWYQQILGQGPKLLIQFQNNGVVDDSQLPKDRFSAERLKGVDSTLKIQPAKLEDSAVYLCASSLSGQGGYGYTFGSGTRLTVV.

The CDR3: CASSLIGSGNTIYF. V and J are TRBV28 and TRBJ1-3. CDR1 and CDR2 (germline): MDHEN, SYDVKM. There are 14 residues in the CDR3.